This entry lists 7 T cell receptor beta chains sequenced from one sample in a study of T cells in Graves' hyperthyroidism and ophthalmopathy. RNA transcripts yielded amplified TCR beta CDR3 regions. HTBI primers were employed in a first-round RT-PCR of the TCR CDR3. Via MiXCR, TCRdb re-called the multiplex PCR reads, giving one row per CDR3 protein. The sample has roughly 180,000 distinct CDR3 sequences; 15% to 20% are singletons. The sequencing sample was made of blood. The receptors here all came from a woman between 50 and 59 years old with Graves' hyperthyroidism.

This clonotype was observed many times. J is TRBJ1-1 and V is TRBV19; the D is unclear. Trimming took 9 bases from V and 0 from J, leaving 17 bases between them. Germline values: CDR1 LNHDA, CDR2 SQIVND (reference sequence). The CDR3 runs to 15 residues. This CDR3 reads CASFGWRRMNTEAFF. CDR3 DNA sequence: TGTGCCAGCTTCGGGTGGCGGAGAATGAACACTGAAGCTTTCTTT.

This clonotype appeared many times. The gene calls are TRBV28 and TRBJ2-2; 12 bases are shared with TRBD2. The length of the CDR3 is 20 residues. The germline gives CDR1 MDHEN, CDR2 SYDVKM. The V and J ends lost 5 bases and 2 bases, in that order; junction bases with no gene match: 15. CDR3 protein: CASSTLPFGLAGSNTGELFF. As DNA, the CDR3 is TGTGCCAGCAGTACCTTACCCTTCGGACTAGCGGGGTCCAACACCGGGGAGCTGTTTTTT.

This clonotype has just a few counts. The chain couples TRBV6-5 to TRBJ2-7; D may be TRBD2 (5 bases). CDR3 length: 14 amino acids. The V end lost 0 bases, the J end lost 1 base, and 7 bases lay between the germline ends. Germline loops: CDR1 MNHEY, CDR2 SVGAGI. In DNA, the CDR3 is TGTGCCAGCAGTTACTCACTAGGGTCCTACGAGCAGTACTTC. This translates into CASSYSLGSYEQYF.

Worth noting for this clonotype: Just one base apart from a much larger clone, this may be a read error. J is TRBJ2-5 and V is TRBV11-2; D possibly corresponds to TRBD2 (5 bases). Trimming left V 10 bases short and J 9 bases short, with 15 bases between. CDR3 length: 11 amino acids. Looked up from germline, CDR1 is SGHAT and CDR2 is FQNNGV. The CDR3 sequence: CAIGSHLAQYF. In DNA, the CDR3 is TGTGCCATAGGGAGCCACTTAGCCCAGTACTTC.

At least ten counts were recorded for this clonotype. This chain joins TRBV7-8 and TRBJ1-6, with TRBD1 identical over 9 bases. From germline, CDR1 is SGHVS and CDR2 FQNEAQ. Trimming cost V 8 bases and J 4 bases; bases outside gene matches: 6. The CDR3 consists of 15 residues. The CDR3 protein is CASGRGTGYNSPLHF. DNA for the CDR3: TGTGCCAGCGGGCGGGGGACAGGGTATAATTCACCCCTCCACTTT.

This clonotype was seen a handful of times. This rearrangement joins TRBV27 to TRBJ2-3; 7 bases line up with TRBD1. This CDR3 has 14 residues. Germline CDR1 MNHEY, CDR2 SMNVEV (reference sequence). V was pared by 6 bases and J by 2 bases, with 5 bases of the junction left unmatched. The CDR3 nucleotides are TGTGCCAGCAGCGACAGGGTTGACACAGATACGCAGTATTTT. Protein product: CASSDRVDTDTQYF.

This chain links TRBV12-3 or TRBV12-4 with TRBJ2-1; maybe TRBD1 (6 bases). Trimming stripped 5 bases from V and 6 bases from J, with 11 bases between. The CDR3 runs to 13 residues. CDR3 sequence reads: CASSPKTGNEQFF. CDR3 nucleotides: TGTGCCAGCAGTCCTAAGACAGGCAATGAGCAGTTCTTC.